Below are 23 T cell receptor beta chains sequenced from a single sample in a study of blood T cell repertoires in COVID-19. Sequenced by immunoSEQ multiplex PCR; TCRdb stores in-frame clones only, minus some. The repertoire holds around 93,000 clones, with over 80% as singletons. The sample comprised peripheral blood. The receptors derive from a man aged 80 or over with acute or convalescent COVID-19.

The gene calls are TRBV5-6 and TRBJ1-2, with D perhaps matching TRBD1 (6 bases). The germline CDR1 and CDR2 sequences are SGHDT and YYEEEE. The CDR3 has 16 residues. Trimming took 1 base from V and 2 from J, leaving 15 bases between them. The DNA of the CDR3 is TGTGCCAGCAGCTTGTGGGGGACAAGTTCCAACTATGGCTACACCTTC. It is translated as CASSLWGTSSNYGYTF.

The rearrangement uses TRBV7-3 and TRBJ2-1, with 7 bases identical to TRBD2. This CDR3 has 15 amino acids. The V gene end was trimmed by 3 bases and the J gene end by 5 bases; junction bases not matched to a gene: 7. Per the germline V gene, CDR1 is SGHTA and CDR2 is FQGTGA. The CDR3 protein is CASSFGLAVNNEQFF. Written as DNA, the CDR3 is TGTGCCAGCAGCTTTGGTCTAGCGGTTAACAATGAGCAGTTCTTC.

The chain links TRBV19 to TRBJ1-1; tentatively, D is TRBD1 (5 bases). CDR3 length: 14 amino acids. Germline V lookup: CDR1 LNHDA, CDR2 SQIVND (reference sequence). With 7 bases removed from V and 3 bases from J, the gap between germline ends came to 15 bases. The CDR3 DNA reads as TGTGCCAGTACCGACAGAAGATTTCACACTGAAGCTTTCTTT. It is translated as CASTDRRFHTEAFF.

CDR3 sequence (DNA): TGCGCCAGCAGCTTGGGGCCCCTCGGGAGCACAGATACGCAGTATTTT. Translating it yields CASSLGPLGSTDTQYF. This chain joins TRBV5-1 and TRBJ2-3; D not certain. CDR1 is SGHRS and CDR2 is YFSETQ in the germline V gene. Trimming removed 0 bases from V and 0 bases from J, with 11 bases in between. The CDR3 is made up of 16 amino acids.

The chain is built from TRBV6-1 and TRBJ1-5; possible D gene TRBD1, 5 bases. This CDR3 is 14 amino acids long. Germline V lookup: CDR1 MNHNS, CDR2 SASEGT. V lost 0 bases and J 6 bases, leaving 9 bases between the germline ends. The CDR3 loop reads CASSEAQGGQPQHF. In DNA form, the CDR3 reads TGTGCCAGCAGTGAAGCGCAGGGAGGTCAGCCCCAGCATTTT.

This clone appeared a single time. The CDR3 sequence is CSAKAREGYTDTQYF. Written as DNA, the CDR3 is TGCAGCGCCAAAGCGCGGGAGGGATACACAGATACGCAGTATTTT. The V call is TRBV29-1, the J call TRBJ2-3; TRBD2 aligns across 9 bases. The CDR3 extends over 15 amino acids. Looked up from germline, CDR1 is SQVTM and CDR2 is ANQGSEA. After removal of 7 bases from V and 2 bases from J, the junction contained 10 bases not matched to a gene.

About this clone itself: One end of the junction does not line up with germline, which may come from a read error. The chain couples TRBV7-7 to TRBJ2-5, with D maybe TRBD2 (5 bases). Looked up from germline, CDR1 is SSHAT and CDR2 is FNYEAQ (reference sequence). The CDR3 extends over 16 amino acids. The CDR3 spells CASSLVARGSRETQYF. The CDR3 nucleotides read TGTGCTAGCAGCTTAGTAGCCCGGGGTAGTAGGGAGACCCAGTACTTC.

The genes are TRBV12-5 and TRBJ2-2; TRBD2 aligns across 7 bases. Trimming removed 4 bases from V and 4 bases from J; junction bases left unmatched: 12. Germline values: CDR1 LGHNT, CDR2 FRNRAP. The CDR3 spans 17 residues. CDR3 bases: TGTGCTAGTGGTTCCCCCGGGCCGGGGGGTATCACCGGGGAGCTGTTTTTT. It codes for CASGSPGPGGITGELFF.

This chain joins TRBV3-1 (or the pseudogene TRBV3-2) and TRBJ2-1, with 11 positions matching TRBD2. Looked up from germline, CDR1 is LGHDT and CDR2 is YNNKEL (reference sequence). V was clipped by 6 bases and J by 2 bases; unmatched bases: 3. The CDR3 length is 15 residues. The CDR3 reads CASSPSGGTYNEQFF. As DNA, the CDR3 is TGTGCCAGCAGTCCTAGCGGGGGGACCTACAATGAGCAGTTCTTC.

Here the CDR3 DNA reads TGCGCCAGCAGCTTTGAGGGAACTAATGAAAAACTGTTTTTT. This sequence encodes CASSFEGTNEKLFF. The J gene is TRBJ1-4, the V gene TRBV5-1; no clear D. V gave up 2 bases and J gave up 1 base, with 6 bases separating them. Germline CDR1 reads SGHRS; CDR2 reads YFSETQ. This CDR3 has 14 amino acids.

The CDR3 nucleotides read TGTGCCAGTAGTGCAGGACAGGGGGCATACGAAAAACTGTTTTTT. Its translation is CASSAGQGAYEKLFF. This rearrangement joins TRBV19 to TRBJ1-4; 11 bases line up with TRBD1. Trimming removed 5 bases from V and 8 bases from J; junction bases left unmatched: 7. Germline V lookup: CDR1 LNHDA, CDR2 SQIVND (reference sequence). This CDR3 region has 15 residues. The full variable domain, completed using reference TRBV19 and TRBJ1-4, is DGGITQSPKYLFRKEGQNVTLSCEQNLNHDAMYWYRQDPGQGLRLIYYSQIVNDFQKGDIAEGYSVSREKKESFPLTVTSAQKNPTAFYLCASSAGQGAYEKLFFGSGTQLSVL.

In regard to this clone: This sample includes further DNA sequences coding for the same CDR3. The V and J genes are TRBV7-9 and TRBJ1-5; D not certain. Between the trimmed V and J ends, which lost 4 bases and 4 bases, there was a span of 8 bases. The CDR3 sequence is 13 residues long. CDR1 is SEHNR and CDR2 is FQNEAQ in the germline V gene (reference sequence). The CDR3 coding sequence is TGTGCCAGCAGCTCCTCGAGTAATCAGCCCCAGCATTTT. Its translation is CASSSSSNQPQHF.

In its sample, this clone was seen once. The CDR3: CASSELGQGNSGNTIYF. As DNA, the CDR3 is TGTGCCAGCAGTGAATTGGGGCAGGGAAACTCTGGAAACACCATATATTTT. This chain connects TRBV25-1 to TRBJ1-3; TRBD1 is a possible D gene (5 bases). The V gene's germline CDR1 is MGHDK and CDR2 SYGVNS. CDR3 length equals 17 residues. Between the trimmed V and J ends, which lost 1 base and 0 bases, there was a span of 13 bases.

The V gene is TRBV6-6, the J gene TRBJ2-1; D possibly corresponds to TRBD2 (6 bases). The CDR3 loop spans 16 amino acids. V was pared by 6 bases and J by 1 base, with 16 bases between. Germline CDR1 reads MNHNY; CDR2 reads SVGAGI (reference sequence). In nucleotides, the CDR3 is TGTGCCAGCAGGGGGACGGCGGGGATATCCTACAATGAGCAGTTCTTC. This sequence encodes CASRGTAGISYNEQFF.

The J gene is TRBJ1-2, the V gene TRBV7-2; TRBD1 might be the D (6 bases). V lost 5 bases, J lost 8 bases, and 15 bases lay in between. The CDR3 length is 13 residues. The germline V gene encodes CDR1 SGHTA and CDR2 FQGNSA. CDR3 residues: CASSQGQSLGYTF. As DNA, the CDR3 is TGTGCCAGCAGCCAAGGACAGTCTCTCGGCTACACCTTC. The full variable domain, completed using reference TRBV7-2 and TRBJ1-2, is GAGVSQSPSNKVTEKGKDVELRCDPISGHTALYWYRQSLGQGLEFLIYFQGNSAPDKSGLPSDRFSAERTGGSVSTLTIQRTQQEDSAVYLCASSQGQSLGYTFGSGTRLTVV.

The chain has TRBV28 and TRBJ2-3; 7 nucleotides align to TRBD2. CDR1 and CDR2 (germline): MDHEN, SYDVKM. Trimming removed 7 bases from V and 4 bases from J; junction bases left unmatched: 20. The CDR3 runs to 18 residues. The CDR3 is CASTHPRRLAVGPDTQYF. In nucleotides, the CDR3 is TGTGCCAGCACCCACCCTAGGCGCCTAGCGGTAGGTCCAGATACGCAGTATTTT. The full variable domain, rest sourced from reference TRBV28 and TRBJ2-3, is DVKVTQSSRYLVKRTGEKVFLECVQDMDHENMFWYRQDPGLGLRLIYFSYDVKMKEKGDIPEGYSVSREKKERFSLILESASTNQTSMYLCASTHPRRLAVGPDTQYFGPGTRLTVL.

The V and J genes are TRBV10-1 and TRBJ2-3; TRBD2 matches at 9 bases. V lost 3 bases to trimming and J lost 1 base; unmatched junction nucleotides: 8. The CDR3 spans 17 residues. Germline CDR1 WNHNN, CDR2 SYGVQD (reference sequence). The DNA of the CDR3 is TGCGCCAGCAGTGATTATGGCGGGGGGGCAGGCACAGATACGCAGTATTTT. This codes for CASSDYGGGAGTDTQYF.

The rearrangement uses TRBV18 and TRBJ1-4, with TRBD1 identical over 10 bases. J was trimmed by 7 bases and V by 4 bases; bases with no gene match: 3. The length of the CDR3 is 14 residues. Germline V gives CDR1 KGHSH, CDR2 LQKENI. The CDR3 nucleotides are TGTGCCAGCTCACGCGACAGGGGGCCTGAAAAACTGTTTTTT. Protein product: CASSRDRGPEKLFF.

This chain connects TRBV2 to TRBJ2-3, with TRBD2 as a possible D gene (5 bases). The CDR3 covers 12 residues. Trimming removed 10 bases at V and 5 bases at J, with 13 bases between. Germline assignment: CDR1 SNHLY and CDR2 FYNNEI. In DNA form, the CDR3 reads TGTGCCACCAATCAGGCGGGAGATACGCAGTATTTT. Protein sequence: CATNQAGDTQYF.

The rearrangement links TRBV7-9 to TRBJ2-7, with 12 bases identical to TRBD2. The V gene's germline CDR1 is SEHNR and CDR2 FQNEAQ (reference sequence). The CDR3 is 13 residues long. The trim removed 5 bases at V and 7 bases at J, leaving 3 bases unmatched. For the CDR3, the DNA is TGTGCCAGCAGCACTAGCGGGAGGTTTGAGCAGTACTTC. Its translation is CASSTSGRFEQYF.

This clone was recorded a few times. The V and J genes are TRBV29-1 and TRBJ1-2; no clear D gene. The V and J ends lost 3 bases and 6 bases respectively, with 20 bases between them. The germline V gene encodes CDR1 SQVTM and CDR2 ANQGSEA. The CDR3 contains 15 residues. CDR3 sequence: CSVENPPRNRNGYTF. DNA for the CDR3: TGCAGCGTTGAGAACCCGCCCAGGAATAGGAATGGCTACACCTTC.

The rearrangement uses TRBV6-4 and TRBJ2-5, with TRBD1 matching 8 bases. This CDR3 region has 15 residues. V lost 4 bases and J lost 5; bases outside the gene matches: 9. CDR1 is MRHNA, CDR2 SNTAGT, per germline. The CDR3, as DNA: TGTGCCAGCAGTGCTGCAGGGGGCATGAGTGAGACCCAGTACTTC. Protein: CASSAAGGMSETQYF.

The rearrangement links TRBV6-5 to TRBJ1-3; unclear D gene. Between the trimmed V and J ends, which lost 2 bases and 0 bases, there was a span of 5 bases. Germline V lookup: CDR1 MNHEY, CDR2 SVGAGI. The CDR3 extends over 14 amino acids. The CDR3 nucleotides read TGTGCCAGCAGTTACGCACTCTCTGGAAACACCATATATTTT. Translation: CASSYALSGNTIYF.